The source of this T cell receptor beta chain is a study of CD4 T cells in relation to SARS-CoV-2 and coronaviruses. This CDR3 has 16 amino acids. Germline CDR1 is LNHNV and CDR2 is YYDKDF (reference sequence). Trimming stripped 2 bases from V and 3 bases from J, with 17 bases between. General study points: This crossreactivity analysis covered spike protein alone, no other viral proteins. The assay detects memory recall responses, not culture-primed primary responses. About 65% of donors had memory CD4+ clonotypes crossrecognizing SARS-CoV-2 and common cold coronavirus spike.

The unexposed donors gave CD4+ T cells in about 2011-2019, prior to COVID-19. Clones were read by immunoSEQ multiplex PCR, and TCRdb kept only the in-frame ones, dropping some. Of some 65,000 clones listed, about 89% were seen once; the top ten hold 1.5% to 2%. This clone is a singleton in its sample. Its target is unknown. This TCR came from a human donor in good health. J is TRBJ2-7 and V is TRBV15; D is undetermined. Material for sequencing was memory CD4+ T cells from PBMCs. The CDR3 region has the DNA TGTGCCACCAGCAGATCAAAGACCCAAACGGGCTACGAGCAGTACTTC. This sequence encodes CATSRSKTQTGYEQYF. Full variable domain (outside the CDR3, taken from reference TRBV15 and TRBJ2-7): DAMVIQNPRYQVTQFGKPVTLSCSQTLNHNVMYWYQQKSSQAPKLLFHYYDKDFNNEADTPDNFQSRRPNTSFCFLDIRSPGLGDTAMYLCATSRSKTQTGYEQYFGPGTRLTVT.